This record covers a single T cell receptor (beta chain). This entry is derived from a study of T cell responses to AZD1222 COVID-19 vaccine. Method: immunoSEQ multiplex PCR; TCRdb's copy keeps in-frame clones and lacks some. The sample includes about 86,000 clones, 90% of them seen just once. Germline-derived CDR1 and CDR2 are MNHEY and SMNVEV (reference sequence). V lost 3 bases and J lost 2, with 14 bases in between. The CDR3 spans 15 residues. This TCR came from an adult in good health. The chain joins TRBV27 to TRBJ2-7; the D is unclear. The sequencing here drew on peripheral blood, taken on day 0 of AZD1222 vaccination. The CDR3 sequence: CASSLTPDVTYEQYF. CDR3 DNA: TGTGCCAGCAGTTTGACCCCCGACGTTACCTACGAGCAGTACTTC.